Listed below are T cell receptor beta chains from one sample, sequenced in a study of human T cells and chemical hapten exposure. TCRdb recomputed calls from the RACE reads with MiXCR, one row per CDR3 protein. The repertoire includes approximately 73,000 distinct CDR3 sequences, around a tenth of them detected once, and 1.4% sits in the top ten. This specimen was whole blood, taken in connection with sensitization to the hapten diphenylcyclopropenone (DPC). All receptors come from a woman between 45 and 60 years old with alopecia areata. Some clones in this sample may be carry-over from other donors' samples. CDR3s include the opening cysteine and the closing phenylalanine or tryptophan. Each record gives: V gene, J gene, CDR3 length, CDR3 protein.

v_call: TRBV28; j_call: TRBJ1-2; cdr3_length: 14; cdr3_aa: CASSPPRGNYGYTF
v_call: TRBV7-9; j_call: TRBJ2-1; cdr3_length: 14; cdr3_aa: CASSSPAGVHEQFF
v_call: TRBV6-2/TRBV6-3; j_call: TRBJ2-7; cdr3_length: 15; cdr3_aa: CASSPGLAGSDEQYF
v_call: TRBV20-1; j_call: TRBJ2-5; cdr3_length: 14; cdr3_aa: CSAPTGLDRETQYF
v_call: TRBV7-9; j_call: TRBJ2-3; cdr3_length: 16; cdr3_aa: CASSLSGGAGTDTQYF
v_call: TRBV7-8; j_call: TRBJ2-1; cdr3_length: 13; cdr3_aa: CASSLILGNEQFF
v_call: TRBV7-9; j_call: TRBJ2-3; cdr3_length: 15; cdr3_aa: CASSRTSGGTDTQYF
v_call: TRBV28; j_call: TRBJ1-4; cdr3_length: 15; cdr3_aa: CASSSPTGANEKLFF
v_call: TRBV20-1; j_call: TRBJ2-7; cdr3_length: 15; cdr3_aa: CSARDHATTPYEQYF
v_call: TRBV9; j_call: TRBJ1-5; cdr3_length: 13; cdr3_aa: CASSGDGNQPQHF
v_call: TRBV6-2/TRBV6-3; j_call: TRBJ2-7; cdr3_length: 11; cdr3_aa: CASSSLYEQYF
v_call: TRBV12-3/TRBV12-4; j_call: TRBJ1-2; cdr3_length: 15; cdr3_aa: CASSLEQGPNYGYTF
v_call: TRBV6-1; j_call: TRBJ1-4; cdr3_length: 15; cdr3_aa: CASSSRQVRGEKLFF
v_call: TRBV5-1; j_call: TRBJ2-5; cdr3_length: 16; cdr3_aa: CASSLATSGKQETQYF
v_call: TRBV19; j_call: TRBJ1-5; cdr3_length: 16; cdr3_aa: CASTPFSGVVSQPQHF
v_call: TRBV29-1; j_call: TRBJ2-1; cdr3_length: 10; cdr3_aa: CSASNNEQFF
v_call: TRBV29-1; j_call: TRBJ2-5; cdr3_length: 12; cdr3_aa: CSEAVGQETQYF
v_call: TRBV5-5; j_call: TRBJ1-4; cdr3_length: 17; cdr3_aa: CASSLAGAYRGGEKLFF
v_call: TRBV11-3; j_call: TRBJ2-5; cdr3_length: 18; cdr3_aa: CASSLEVRVRAFQETQYF
v_call: TRBV6-4; j_call: TRBJ1-6; cdr3_length: 13; cdr3_aa: CASSELINSPLHF
v_call: TRBV3-1; j_call: TRBJ2-7; cdr3_length: 14; cdr3_aa: CASSHGSGRHEQYF
v_call: TRBV6-5; j_call: TRBJ2-7; cdr3_length: 15; cdr3_aa: CASRRAGTGADEQYF
v_call: TRBV14; j_call: TRBJ1-3; cdr3_length: 16; cdr3_aa: CASSRGQGISGNTIYF
v_call: TRBV30; j_call: TRBJ1-5; cdr3_length: 17; cdr3_aa: CAWSLTGAFYSNQPQHF
v_call: TRBV7-9; j_call: TRBJ2-2; cdr3_length: 16; cdr3_aa: CASSLLGGTFTGELFF
v_call: TRBV7-9; j_call: TRBJ1-5; cdr3_length: 14; cdr3_aa: CASSLEGSHQPQHF
v_call: TRBV18; j_call: TRBJ2-1; cdr3_length: 15; cdr3_aa: CASSPASSGHNEQFF
v_call: TRBV6-1; j_call: TRBJ2-1; cdr3_length: 14; cdr3_aa: CASRTSGTYNEQFF
v_call: TRBV4-1; j_call: TRBJ1-2; cdr3_length: 16; cdr3_aa: CASSQGNAGTNYGYTF
v_call: TRBV27; j_call: TRBJ2-3; cdr3_length: 15; cdr3_aa: CASSLTAGLTDTQYF
v_call: TRBV27; j_call: TRBJ2-6; cdr3_length: 13; cdr3_aa: CASSLTGANVLTF
v_call: TRBV18; j_call: TRBJ1-5; cdr3_length: 16; cdr3_aa: CASSPGMTGLNQPQHF
v_call: TRBV20-1; j_call: TRBJ1-5; cdr3_length: 13; cdr3_aa: CSARTADNQPQHF
v_call: TRBV7-2; j_call: TRBJ1-2; cdr3_length: 15; cdr3_aa: CASSLGGQGDVGYTF
v_call: TRBV5-5; j_call: TRBJ1-3; cdr3_length: 14; cdr3_aa: CASSLLQAANTIYF
v_call: TRBV29-1; j_call: TRBJ2-7; cdr3_length: 11; cdr3_aa: CSVGSSYEQYF
v_call: TRBV2; j_call: TRBJ2-3; cdr3_length: 16; cdr3_aa: CASSPLAGRPLDTQYF
v_call: TRBV9; j_call: TRBJ2-7; cdr3_length: 13; cdr3_aa: CASSLGLYGEQYF
v_call: TRBV20-1; j_call: TRBJ2-7; cdr3_length: 14; cdr3_aa: CSARVTDRRYEQYF
v_call: TRBV29-1; j_call: TRBJ2-1; cdr3_length: 13; cdr3_aa: CSVGRGTRNEQFF
v_call: TRBV20-1; j_call: TRBJ2-7; cdr3_length: 14; cdr3_aa: CSAEQGALAYEQYF
v_call: TRBV5-1; j_call: TRBJ2-3; cdr3_length: 14; cdr3_aa: CASSWAGGADTQYF
v_call: TRBV7-9; j_call: TRBJ2-1; cdr3_length: 14; cdr3_aa: CASTPRGPYNEQFF
v_call: TRBV7-2; j_call: TRBJ2-7; cdr3_length: 16; cdr3_aa: CASSLVAGSLSGEQYF
v_call: TRBV3-1; j_call: TRBJ2-1; cdr3_length: 15; cdr3_aa: CASSRASGSYNEQFF
v_call: TRBV12-3/TRBV12-4; j_call: TRBJ1-1; cdr3_length: 16; cdr3_aa: CASSAPAGQWNTEAFF
v_call: TRBV4-2; j_call: TRBJ2-7; cdr3_length: 13; cdr3_aa: CASSRTGSYEQYF
v_call: TRBV6-5; j_call: TRBJ2-5; cdr3_length: 14; cdr3_aa: CARRLTGLQETQYF
v_call: TRBV7-3; j_call: TRBJ1-1; cdr3_length: 13; cdr3_aa: CASSPTGGTEAFF
v_call: TRBV7-2; j_call: TRBJ2-2; cdr3_length: 15; cdr3_aa: CASSTGTGANGELFF
v_call: TRBV7-2; j_call: TRBJ2-3; cdr3_length: 15; cdr3_aa: CASSLKTSGLTPQYF
v_call: TRBV5-1; j_call: TRBJ2-7; cdr3_length: 16; cdr3_aa: CASSLGRTSGRSEQYF
v_call: TRBV12-5; j_call: TRBJ2-3; cdr3_length: 16; cdr3_aa: CASGLVAGEGTDTQYF
v_call: TRBV7-2; j_call: TRBJ2-1; cdr3_length: 15; cdr3_aa: CASSRKRTGVDEQFF
v_call: TRBV6-2/TRBV6-3; j_call: TRBJ2-4; cdr3_length: 14; cdr3_aa: CAIGEGSIKNIQYF